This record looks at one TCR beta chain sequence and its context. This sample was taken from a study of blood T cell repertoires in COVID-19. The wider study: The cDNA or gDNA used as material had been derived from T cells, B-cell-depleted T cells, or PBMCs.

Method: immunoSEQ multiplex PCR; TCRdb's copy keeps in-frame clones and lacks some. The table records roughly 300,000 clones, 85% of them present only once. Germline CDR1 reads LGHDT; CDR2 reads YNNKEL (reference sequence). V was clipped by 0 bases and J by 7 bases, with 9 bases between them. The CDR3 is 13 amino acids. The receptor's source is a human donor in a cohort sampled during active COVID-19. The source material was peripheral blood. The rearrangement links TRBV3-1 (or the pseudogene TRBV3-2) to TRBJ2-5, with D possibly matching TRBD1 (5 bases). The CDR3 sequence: CASSQEGHSTQYF. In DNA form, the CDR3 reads TGTGCCAGCAGCCAAGAAGGACACTCGACCCAGTACTTC.